This T cell receptor (beta chain) originates from a study of regulatory T cells in long-lasting Graves disease. Study summary: New Graves' disease cases had less than 3 months of antithyroid drugs. Points from the study as a whole: Persistent Graves' patients showed a TCR diversity that was lower than that of newly diagnosed ones.

The germline V gene encodes CDR1 KGHSH and CDR2 LQKENI. This CDR3 has 14 residues. The V segment lost 5 bases and the J segment 1 base; nucleotides outside the gene matches: 2. Arm-PCR of CDR3 regions with iRepertoire HTBI primers generated TCR beta libraries. MiXCR, applied by TCRdb to the multiplex PCR reads, yields one record per CDR3 protein. The sample has about 240,000 distinct CDR3 sequences, 20% seen once. There are many counts of this clonotype. Antigen: not known. Indicated time point: newly diagnosed GD, antithyroid drugs for less than 3 months. RNA extracted from PBMCs served as the sequencing template.

The sequence was obtained from a female donor with Graves disease. This chain links TRBV18 with TRBJ2-1, with 7 bases lining up with TRBD1. The sequencing here drew on peripheral blood mononuclear cells (PBMCs), taken at new diagnosis, from a patient treated with antithyroid drugs. The CDR3 loop reads CASSGQASYNEQFF. The DNA for the CDR3 is TGTGCCAGCTCAGGACAGGCTTCCTACAATGAGCAGTTCTTC.